The clone carrying this TCR beta chain was counted ten times or more. Antigen unknown. Time point of the sample: longitudinal time-point 2. These data come from a study of neurological immune-mediated disorders. TCRdb re-called the 5' RACE reads with MiXCR, one entry per CDR3 protein. The sample holds around 49,000 distinct CDR3 sequences; about an eighth are singletons and the top ten take 4.5%. General study points: In HTLV-1-associated myelopathy, TCR clonal expansion was greatest, and in multiple sclerosis it was least, below healthy controls.

Germline CDR1 and CDR2: MDHEN and SYDVKM. V shed 2 bases, J shed 3 bases, and the junction held 9 bases outside the gene matches. This CDR3 contains 16 residues. The TCR originated in a male donor with HTLV-1-associated myelopathy (HAM/TSP). The sample taken for sequencing was PBMCs. The gene calls are TRBV28 and TRBJ2-5; 7 bases fit TRBD1. DNA of the CDR3: TGTGCCAGCAGTTTAGGGCAGGGACAGTCTGAAGAGACCCAGTACTTC. Its protein is CASSLGQGQSEETQYF. Supplemented by reference TRBV28 and TRBJ2-5, the full variable domain reads DVKVTQSSRYLVKRTGEKVFLECVQDMDHENMFWYRQDPGLGLRLIYFSYDVKMKEKGDIPEGYSVSREKKERFSLILESASTNQTSMYLCASSLGQGQSEETQYFGPGTRLLVL.